The 21 T cell receptor beta chains below all came from one sample that was sequenced in a study of cytomegalovirus exposure and HLA in healthy donors. Primers included in the PCR were 60 Vbeta and 13 Jbeta primers. The data were produced by immunoSEQ multiplex PCR, yet TCRdb's version contains in-frame clones alone and is incomplete. The profile shows fewer than 90,000 clones, 75% to 80% of them singletons. The sequenced sample consisted of PBMCs. All receptors come from a female donor in good health and CMV-seronegative.

This clone has just one count. The J gene is TRBJ2-1, the V gene TRBV7-9, with D possibly being TRBD1 (6 bases). The CDR3 has 14 amino acids. With 8 bases removed from V and 12 bases from J, the gap between germline ends came to 23 bases. Germline V gives CDR1 SEHNR, CDR2 FQNEAQ (reference sequence). CDR3 DNA sequence: TGTGCCAGCCACCCGGGCAAGCAGGGGATTTGGCAGTTCTTC. The encoded protein is CASHPGKQGIWQFF.

The CDR3 here is CASLRQGNQPQHF. The DNA of the CDR3 is TGTGCCAGCCTTAGACAGGGGAATCAGCCCCAGCATTTT. This chain links TRBV6-9 with TRBJ1-5; 8 bases map to TRBD1. The CDR3 extends over 13 amino acids. Germline CDR1 is MNHGY and CDR2 is SVAAGI. Losses at the gene ends were 8 bases for V and 4 bases for J; bases not matched to a gene: 4.

The V gene is TRBV6-5, the J gene TRBJ1-1; unclear D gene. CDR3 length equals 14 residues. Trimming left V 6 bases short and J 2 bases short, with 13 bases between. CDR1 is MNHEY, CDR2 SVGAGI, per germline. The CDR3 DNA sequence: TGTGCCAGCAGCTCCGAGGCGGCCAACACTGAAGCTTTCTTT. Its translation: CASSSEAANTEAFF.

V usage is TRBV27 and J usage is TRBJ1-5; maybe TRBD1 (5 bases). The CDR3 sequence is 16 residues long. Germline V gene lookup returns CDR1 MNHEY and CDR2 SMNVEV (reference sequence). Trimming stripped 5 bases from V and 0 bases from J, with 14 bases between. The CDR3 loop reads CASSLQGKSSNQPQHF. CDR3 DNA: TGTGCCAGCAGTCTCCAGGGTAAGAGTAGCAATCAGCCCCAGCATTTT.

This clone occurred once. The chain recombines TRBV5-8 with TRBJ2-2, with D perhaps matching TRBD2 (8 bases). The CDR3 has 17 residues. CDR1 is SGHTS and CDR2 is YDEGEE in the germline V gene. V was trimmed by 6 bases and J by 0 bases, leaving 18 bases between them. CDR3 bases: TGTGCCAGCACCCGGGGGGGGACAGCCGCGAACACCGGGGAGCTGTTTTTT. It yields the protein CASTRGGTAANTGELFF. Filled out from reference TRBV5-8 and TRBJ2-2, the complete variable domain reads EAGVTQSPTHLIKTRGQQATLRCSPISGHTSVYWYQQALGLGLQFLLWYDEGEERNRGNFPPRFSGRQFPNYSSELNVNALELEDSALYLCASTRGGTAANTGELFFGEGSRLTVL.

DNA for the CDR3: TGTGCCAGCAGTGATTTTACAGGGGGAGGGGAGACCCAGTACTTC. The encoded protein is CASSDFTGGGETQYF. The chain carries TRBV25-1 and TRBJ2-5; D possibly corresponds to TRBD1 (8 bases). V was shortened by 3 bases and J by 5 bases, with 16 bases between the two germline ends. CDR3 length: 15 residues. Germline assignment: CDR1 MGHDK and CDR2 SYGVNS.

V is TRBV27 and J is TRBJ1-1; no firm D call. CDR1 and CDR2 from the germline V gene are MNHEY and SMNVEV (reference sequence). There are 15 residues in the CDR3. V lost 3 bases and J lost 0, with 11 bases in between. DNA for the CDR3: TGTGCCAGCAGTTTCCGATCGCGGGTGAACACTGAAGCTTTCTTT. Its protein is CASSFRSRVNTEAFF.

The J gene is TRBJ1-2, the V gene TRBV5-6, with D unclear. This CDR3 has 15 residues. V was clipped by 2 bases and J by 0 bases, with 11 bases between them. Germline loops: CDR1 SGHDT, CDR2 YYEEEE. CDR3 sequence: CASSFSELANYGYTF. CDR3 DNA: TGTGCCAGCAGCTTCTCCGAATTAGCTAACTATGGCTACACCTTC.

This sequence joins TRBV7-2 and TRBJ1-5; D possibly corresponds to TRBD1 (6 bases). Trimming left V 5 bases short and J 10 bases short, with 15 bases between. Germline assignment: CDR1 SGHTA and CDR2 FQGNSA. The CDR3 has 13 amino acids. The CDR3 DNA reads TGTGCCAGCAGCGCGGACAGAGAGAGTCCCCAGCATTTT. It codes for CASSADRESPQHF.

The chain is built from TRBV6-5 and TRBJ1-2; D is ambiguous. Trimming removed 0 bases from V and 6 bases from J, with 8 bases in between. The CDR3 runs to 13 residues. The germline CDR1 and CDR2 sequences are MNHEY and SVGAGI. The CDR3 loop reads CASSYSRANGYTF. As DNA, the CDR3 is TGTGCCAGCAGTTACTCGCGCGCGAATGGCTACACCTTC.

The V and J genes are TRBV28 and TRBJ2-7, with 8 nucleotides matching TRBD1. Per the germline V gene, CDR1 is MDHEN and CDR2 is SYDVKM. Losses at the gene ends were 4 bases for V and 5 bases for J; bases not matched to a gene: 7. The CDR3 consists of 14 residues. CDR3 nucleotides: TGTGCCAGCAGTTCGCGACAGGGGTTCGACGAGCAGTACTTC. Its translation: CASSSRQGFDEQYF.

The chain uses TRBV5-1 and TRBJ2-3; TRBD2 agrees at 8 bases. Germline lookup yields CDR1 SGHRS and CDR2 YFSETQ. This CDR3 contains 15 residues. Trimming at V came to 5 bases and at J to 0 bases, leaving 5 bases not matched to a gene. The CDR3 is CASRNSGVSTDTQYF. CDR3 nucleotides: TGCGCCAGCAGGAATAGCGGGGTCAGCACAGATACGCAGTATTTT.

The V gene is TRBV6-1, the J gene TRBJ2-3; a weak D match, TRBD2 (6 bases). Trimming removed 0 bases from V and 0 bases from J, with 7 bases in between. The CDR3 has 15 residues. The V gene's germline CDR1 is MNHNS and CDR2 SASEGT. The CDR3 sequence: CASSEAGTSTDTQYF. CDR3 nucleotides: TGTGCCAGCAGTGAAGCGGGGACTAGCACAGATACGCAGTATTTT.

The genes are TRBV19 and TRBJ1-1, with a weak D call TRBD1 (6 bases). The CDR3 extends over 15 amino acids. Germline CDR1 LNHDA, CDR2 SQIVND (reference sequence). Trimming took 6 bases from V and 2 from J, leaving 16 bases between them. The CDR3 region has the DNA TGTGCCAGTAGGGGCAGGGGCAGCGAAAACACTGAAGCTTTCTTT. Translation gives CASRGRGSENTEAFF.

To note about this clone: Other DNA sequences from this sample encode an identical CDR3 as well. V usage is TRBV2 and J usage is TRBJ1-2; 9 bases are shared with TRBD1. Germline-derived CDR1 and CDR2 are SNHLY and FYNNEI. This CDR3 is built from 13 residues. Trimming at V came to 6 bases and at J to 4 bases, leaving 3 bases not matched to a gene. CDR3 amino acids: CASSPTGGYGYTF. In DNA form, the CDR3 reads TGTGCCAGCAGCCCGACAGGGGGCTATGGCTACACCTTC. Full variable domain (rest looked up from reference TRBV2 and TRBJ1-2): EPEVTQTPSHQVTQMGQEVILRCVPISNHLYFYWYRQILGQKVEFLVSFYNNEISEKSEIFDDQFSVERPDGSNFTLKIRSTKLEDSAMYFCASSPTGGYGYTFGSGTRLTVV.

The chain carries TRBV19 and TRBJ1-4, with no clear D. This CDR3 contains 14 residues. Per the germline V gene, CDR1 is LNHDA and CDR2 is SQIVND (reference sequence). V lost 0 bases and J lost 10, with 12 bases in between. This CDR3 is CASSIDLPTGKLFF. CDR3 sequence (DNA): TGTGCCAGTAGTATAGATCTTCCCACTGGAAAACTGTTTTTT.

This chain uses TRBV25-1 with TRBJ1-2, with 10 bases fitting TRBD1. CDR1 and CDR2 (germline): MGHDK, SYGVNS. This CDR3 has 14 amino acids. V shed 1 base and J 8 bases; nucleotides not matched to a gene: 4. CDR3 bases: TGTGCCAGCAGTGAATTCGGACAGGGGGGAGGCTACACCTTC. Encoded protein: CASSEFGQGGGYTF.

The V and J genes are TRBV7-2 and TRBJ2-7, with D uncertain. Trimming pared 0 bases from V and 0 bases from J, leaving 6 bases between. Germline V CDR1 and CDR2: SGHTA, FQGNSA. The CDR3 runs to 14 residues. The CDR3 sequence is CASSLAASSYEQYF. As DNA, the CDR3 is TGTGCCAGCAGCTTAGCGGCCAGCTCCTACGAGCAGTACTTC.

The chain joins TRBV6-1 to TRBJ1-5, with D unresolved. Germline V gene data show CDR1 as MNHNS and CDR2 as SASEGT. The V and J ends lost 2 bases and 4 bases respectively, with 9 bases between them. The CDR3 is 14 amino acids. For the CDR3, the DNA is TGTGCCAGCAGTGAAACAGTGGCGAATCAGCCCCAGCATTTT. It specifies CASSETVANQPQHF.

The chain employs TRBV4-1 and TRBJ2-7; 9 nucleotides match TRBD1. The V segment lost 1 base and the J segment 3 bases; nucleotides outside the gene matches: 7. Germline CDR1 is MGHRA and CDR2 is YSYEKL. The CDR3 totals 16 residues. The CDR3 coding sequence is TGCGCCAGCAGCCAAGTTGGGACAGGGAGCGTCTACGAGCAGTACTTC. It specifies CASSQVGTGSVYEQYF.

V gene TRBV7-2 combines with J gene TRBJ2-3; no reliable D call. In germline, CDR1 is SGHTA, CDR2 FQGNSA. V dropped 0 bases and J dropped 7 bases, with 14 bases sitting between them. The CDR3 runs to 15 residues. The CDR3 DNA follows: TGTGCCAGCAGCTTAGCCCGCGGTCCTCGGAATACGCAGTATTTT. Protein product: CASSLARGPRNTQYF.